This entry describes one TCR beta chain. Its antigen is not identified. This entry comes from a study of cytomegalovirus exposure and HLA in healthy donors. Findings of the study overall: Analyses of presence and absence presupposed an approximately uniform sequencing depth across donors. An analysis done earlier found most TCR beta V segments productive about 90% or about 30% of the time. TCR beta V- and J-gene trimming, according to a later analysis, was linked to a missense DCLRE1C variant. There were some V segments, including TRBV6-2 and TRBV6-3, excluded as indistinguishable.

The PCR had 60 Vbeta and 13 Jbeta primers. Some clones are missing from TCRdb's copy, which holds only in-frame ones; the method was immunoSEQ multiplex PCR. The data hold some 140,000 clones, with under 85% observed a single time. J gave up 3 bases and V 5 bases, and 6 bases lay outside the gene matches. Germline lookup yields CDR1 SGHTA and CDR2 FQGNSA. This CDR3 comprises 15 residues. The receptor's source is a man between 18 and 35 years old in good health and CMV-seronegative. The J gene is TRBJ2-7, the V gene TRBV7-2, with 11 bases fitting TRBD1. The sequenced sample was PBMCs. CDR3 DNA sequence: TGTGCCAGCAGCGCACCGGGACAGGGGGGCTACGAGCAGTACTTC. Residues: CASSAPGQGGYEQYF.